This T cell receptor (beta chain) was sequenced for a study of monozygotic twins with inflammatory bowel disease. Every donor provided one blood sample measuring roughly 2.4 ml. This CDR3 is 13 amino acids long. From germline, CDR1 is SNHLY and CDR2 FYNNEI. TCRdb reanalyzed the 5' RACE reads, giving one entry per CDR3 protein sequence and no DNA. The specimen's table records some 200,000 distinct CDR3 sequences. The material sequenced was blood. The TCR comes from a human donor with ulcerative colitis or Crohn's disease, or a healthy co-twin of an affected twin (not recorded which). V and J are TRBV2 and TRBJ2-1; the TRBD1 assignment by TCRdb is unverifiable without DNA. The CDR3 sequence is CASTGDWGREQFF.